These 7 T cell receptor beta chains originate from one sample sequenced in a study of human T cells and chemical hapten exposure. Time point here: patch test 1, 2 weeks after DPC sensitization. Documented treatment: therapeutic diphenylcyclopropenone sensitization with weekly scalp DPC. MiXCR was run by TCRdb on the RACE reads, yielding one entry per CDR3 protein. Among approximately 80,000 distinct CDR3 sequences listed, about 6.8% were seen once. The sequencing here drew on whole blood, taken in connection with sensitization to the hapten diphenylcyclopropenone (DPC). Source of these receptors: a woman aged 25 to 39 with alopecia areata. Some clones in this sample may be carry-over from other donors' samples.

This clonotype was picked up a small number of times. The V and J genes are TRBV20-1 and TRBJ1-6; D call uncertain. Germline V gives CDR1 DFQATT, CDR2 SNEGSKA (reference sequence). V lost 4 bases, J lost 7 bases, and 8 bases lay in between. CDR3 length equals 12 residues. The CDR3 bases are TGCAGTGCTAAGGTGGGGAATTCACCCCTCCACTTT. Translated, it gives CSAKVGNSPLHF.

This clonotype has at least ten counts. The chain links TRBV14 to TRBJ2-4; D remains unclear. V gave up 1 base and J gave up 6 bases, with 4 bases separating them. The CDR3 length is 12 residues. Germline CDR1 reads SGHDN; CDR2 reads FVKESK. For the CDR3, the DNA is TGTGCCAGCAGCCAAGGGATAAACATTCAGTACTTC. Encoded protein: CASSQGINIQYF.

The chain recombines TRBV5-1 with TRBJ1-2; TRBD1 might be the D (5 bases). V was trimmed by 2 bases and J by 7 bases, leaving 12 bases between them. CDR3 length equals 13 residues. Germline assignment: CDR1 SGHRS and CDR2 YFSETQ. The DNA of the CDR3 is TGCGCCAGCAGCTTAGCAGGGCGCGGTGGCTACACCTTC. Translating gives CASSLAGRGGYTF.

CDR3 in amino acids: CASSTGSNQPQHF. The CDR3 DNA reads TGTGCCAGCAGCACGGGGTCCAATCAGCCCCAGCATTTT. The J gene is TRBJ1-5, the V gene TRBV5-6; D not resolved. Trimming shortened V by 4 bases and J by 3 bases, and 8 bases separated the two germline ends. The germline V gene encodes CDR1 SGHDT and CDR2 YYEEEE. The CDR3 runs 13 residues.

The V gene is TRBV11-2, the J gene TRBJ1-1; D is perhaps TRBD1 (6 bases). The length of the CDR3 is 11 residues. Trimming cost V 7 bases and J 5 bases, with 8 bases left between them. Germline V CDR1 and CDR2: SGHAT, FQNNGV. The CDR3 DNA reads as TGTGCCAGCAAAACAGGGACTGAAGCTTTCTTT. This translates into CASKTGTEAFF.

Remarks on this clonotype: A read error is possible here, since a much larger clone lies one base away. This chain joins TRBV2 and TRBJ2-5; TRBD2 aligns across 8 bases. Germline lookup yields CDR1 SNHLY and CDR2 FYNNEI. The CDR3 spans 13 residues. CDR3 nucleotide sequence: TGTACCAGCAGTGGCGGGGAAGCGGGGGTCCAGTACTTC. This translates into CTSSGGEAGVQYF.

This clonotype was observed a handful of times. J is TRBJ2-2 and V is TRBV12-3 or TRBV12-4; possible D gene TRBD1, 5 bases. The length of the CDR3 is 13 residues. V was pared by 5 bases and J by 1 base, with 5 bases between. CDR3 residues: CASSTGNTGELFF. The CDR3 bases are TGTGCCAGCAGTACAGGGAACACCGGGGAGCTGTTTTTT.